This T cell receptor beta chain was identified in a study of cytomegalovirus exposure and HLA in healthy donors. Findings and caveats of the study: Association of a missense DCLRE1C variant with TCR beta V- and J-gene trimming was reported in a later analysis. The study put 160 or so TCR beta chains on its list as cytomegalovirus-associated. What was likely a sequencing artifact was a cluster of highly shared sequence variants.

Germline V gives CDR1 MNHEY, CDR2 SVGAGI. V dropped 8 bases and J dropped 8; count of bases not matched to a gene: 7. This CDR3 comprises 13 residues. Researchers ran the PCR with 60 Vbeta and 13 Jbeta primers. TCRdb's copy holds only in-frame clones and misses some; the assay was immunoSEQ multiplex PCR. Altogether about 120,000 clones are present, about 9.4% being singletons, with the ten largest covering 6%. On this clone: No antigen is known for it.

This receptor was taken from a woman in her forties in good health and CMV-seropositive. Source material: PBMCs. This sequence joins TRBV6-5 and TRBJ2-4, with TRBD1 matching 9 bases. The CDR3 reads CASARDREDIQYF. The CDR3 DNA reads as TGTGCCAGCGCTCGGGACAGGGAGGACATTCAGTACTTC.